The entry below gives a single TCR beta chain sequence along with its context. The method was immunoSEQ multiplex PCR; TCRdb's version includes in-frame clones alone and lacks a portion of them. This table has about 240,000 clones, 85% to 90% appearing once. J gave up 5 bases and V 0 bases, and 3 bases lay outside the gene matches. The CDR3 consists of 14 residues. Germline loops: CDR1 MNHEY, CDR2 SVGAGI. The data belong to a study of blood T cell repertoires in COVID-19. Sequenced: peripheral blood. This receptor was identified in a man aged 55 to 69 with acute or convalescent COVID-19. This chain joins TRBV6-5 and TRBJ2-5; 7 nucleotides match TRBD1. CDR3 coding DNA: TGTGCCAGCAGTTACTCCGGGACAGAGGAGACCCAGTACTTC. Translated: CASSYSGTEETQYF.